This TCR beta chain stems from a study of PD-L1 blockade in urothelial cancer. Study as a whole: At 3 weeks after treatment start (second dose) and again at 6 weeks, blood was analyzed. The study recovered a median of roughly 150,000 T cells per blood sample.

Libraries were prepared by immunoSEQ multiplex PCR; TCRdb keeps only in-frame clonotypes and omits some of them. The sample consists of 70,000 to 95,000 clones, more than 80% of them appearing once. Germline V gene data show CDR1 as SGHRS and CDR2 as YFSETQ. V was shortened by 4 bases and J by 6 bases, with 22 bases between the two germline ends. CDR3 length equals 16 residues. Time point specified: pretreatment peripheral blood. The sequencing here drew on PBMCs, taken around atezolizumab (anti-PD-L1) treatment. This sequence was found in a woman of 80 years or more with urothelial cancer. The J gene is TRBJ2-5, the V gene TRBV5-1, with a weak D call TRBD2 (6 bases). The CDR3 reads CASSGGTLGPGKTQYF. The CDR3 DNA follows: TGCGCCAGCAGCGGCGGGACTCTTGGGCCCGGAAAGACCCAGTACTTC.